A single sample is the source of the 32 T cell receptor beta chains below, sequenced in a study of cytotoxic CD8 clonotypes in ibrutinib-treated CLL. Only in-frame clones appear in the TCRdb table, and some are missing; sequencing was by immunoSEQ multiplex PCR. The table lists roughly 300,000 clones, 76% of them singletons. This sample comprised PBMCs, obtained at disease progression, from a patient treated with ibrutinib. The receptor source for this set is a human donor with chronic lymphocytic leukemia.

This clone showed up just a few times. The gene calls are TRBV7-2 and TRBJ1-5, with unresolved D. This CDR3 is built from 13 residues. CDR1 is SGHTA and CDR2 is FQGNSA in the germline V gene. V was shortened by 2 bases and J by 7 bases, with 9 bases between the two germline ends. The CDR3 nucleotides are TGTGCCAGCAGCTTATTACTTGCACAGCCCCAGCATTTT. It is translated as CASSLLLAQPQHF.

The V call is TRBV5-4, the J call TRBJ2-1, with D possibly matching TRBD1 (6 bases). Germline values: CDR1 SGHNT, CDR2 YYREEE (reference sequence). V lost 0 bases, J lost 6 bases, and 13 bases lay in between. This CDR3 contains 15 residues. The CDR3 nucleotides read TGTGCCAGCAGCTTGGCGGTTTCCAGGGGCAATGAGCAGTTCTTC. It yields the protein CASSLAVSRGNEQFF.

The chain joins TRBV6-5 to TRBJ1-1, with D hard to call. This CDR3 region has 16 residues. Per the germline V gene, CDR1 is MNHEY and CDR2 is SVGAGI. Trimming removed 0 bases at V and 4 bases at J, with 15 bases between. CDR3 DNA sequence: TGTGCCAGCAGTTACTCGCCTGGTCCTTATGGCACTGAAGCTTTCTTT. Its protein product is CASSYSPGPYGTEAFF.

The chain has TRBV10-3 and TRBJ1-5, with TRBD1 matching over 7 bases. Germline V lookup: CDR1 ENHRY, CDR2 SYGVKD. The CDR3 consists of 14 residues. The V gene end was trimmed by 6 bases and the J gene end by 6 bases; junction bases not matched to a gene: 8. CDR3 nucleotides: TGTGCCATCAGCCAGGGGGGTATGGTTCAGCCCCAGCATTTT. Protein: CAISQGGMVQPQHF.

The CDR3 bases are TGTGCCAGTAGGGGGACAGGGAGGGACGAGCAGTACTTC. Protein: CASRGTGRDEQYF. V usage is TRBV19 and J usage is TRBJ2-7, with 9 positions matching TRBD1. V shed 6 bases and J 5 bases; nucleotides not matched to a gene: 5. The CDR3 contains 13 residues. Germline V gene data show CDR1 as LNHDA and CDR2 as SQIVND (reference sequence).

The gene calls are TRBV9 and TRBJ1-2, with 8 bases identical to TRBD1. CDR3 size: 16 residues. V was clipped by 6 bases and J by 2 bases; unmatched bases: 12. The V gene's germline CDR1 is SGDLS and CDR2 YYNGEE. This CDR3 reads CASTPRLDRVNYGYTF. CDR3 DNA: TGTGCCAGCACGCCTCGGCTGGACAGGGTCAACTATGGCTACACCTTC.

This chain connects TRBV25-1 to TRBJ2-2; maybe TRBD2 (5 bases). Germline values: CDR1 MGHDK, CDR2 SYGVNS. This CDR3 is built from 13 residues. V gave up 2 bases and J gave up 7 bases, with 8 bases separating them. The CDR3 sequence is CASSELRVGELFF. The CDR3 region has the DNA TGTGCCAGCAGTGAACTGAGGGTCGGGGAGCTGTTTTTT.

This chain joins TRBV7-9 and TRBJ1-1; D unclear. The CDR3 loop spans 14 amino acids. The V gene lost 4 bases and the J gene lost 4 bases, with 13 bases spanning the gap. Germline values: CDR1 SEHNR, CDR2 FQNEAQ (reference sequence). The CDR3 protein is CASSWEGLGTEAFF. The CDR3 DNA sequence: TGTGCCAGCAGCTGGGAGGGATTGGGCACTGAAGCTTTCTTT. The full variable domain, in which reference TRBV7-9 and TRBJ1-1 provide the parts outside the CDR3, is DTGVSQNPRHKITKRGQNVTFRCDPISEHNRLYWYRQTLGQGPEFLTYFQNEAQLEKSRLLSDRFSAERPKGSFSTLEIQRTEQGDSAMYLCASSWEGLGTEAFFGQGTRLTVV.

The table lists this clone with a count of one. This chain uses TRBV7-9 with TRBJ2-5; TRBD2 agrees at 7 bases. The CDR3 runs 14 residues. V shed 3 bases and J 5 bases; nucleotides not matched to a gene: 6. Looked up from germline, CDR1 is SEHNR and CDR2 is FQNEAQ (reference sequence). DNA of the CDR3: TGTGCCAGCAGCTTTGGACTAGGATGGGAGACCCAGTACTTC. It yields the protein CASSFGLGWETQYF.

The table lists this clone with a count of one. J is TRBJ1-1 and V is TRBV4-2; D gene unclear. The germline V and J ends were trimmed by 6 bases and 1 base, with 18 bases remaining between them. This CDR3 spans 16 amino acids. CDR1 is LGHNA, CDR2 YNFKEQ, per germline. CDR3 region: CASSHVRLVRNTEAFF. CDR3 nucleotides: TGTGCCAGCAGTCATGTCCGGTTGGTGAGGAACACTGAAGCTTTCTTT.

The chain's CDR3 is CASRQGVNGYTF. As DNA, the CDR3 is TGCGCCAGTAGGCAGGGTGTTAATGGCTACACCTTC. The V call is TRBV5-1, the J call TRBJ1-2, with a tentative D call TRBD1 (5 bases). The CDR3 runs to 12 residues. Trimming stripped 8 bases from V and 6 bases from J, with 14 bases between. Germline CDR1 is SGHRS and CDR2 is YFSETQ.

This rearrangement joins TRBV6-5 to TRBJ2-2; D not certain. This CDR3 contains 12 residues. Germline V lookup: CDR1 MNHEY, CDR2 SVGAGI. V shed 2 bases and J shed 7 bases, with 5 bases lying between them. CDR3 in DNA: TGTGCCAGCAGTTACCCCCTCGGGGAGCTGTTTTTT. It codes for CASSYPLGELFF.

The chain uses TRBV5-4 and TRBJ2-7; a weak D match, TRBD2 (6 bases). CDR1 is SGHNT, CDR2 YYREEE, per germline (reference sequence). The length of the CDR3 is 16 residues. The germline V and J ends were trimmed by 0 bases and 2 bases, with 15 bases remaining between them. CDR3 DNA: TGTGCCAGCAGCTTGGCACCGGGACTTCCGACCTACGAGCAGTACTTC. Translated: CASSLAPGLPTYEQYF.

The chain combines TRBV6-1 with TRBJ1-2, with D perhaps TRBD1 (6 bases). The CDR3 is 12 residues long. Trimming stripped 8 bases from V and 8 bases from J, with 15 bases between. The germline V gene has CDR1 MNHNS and CDR2 SASEGT. Written as DNA, the CDR3 is TGTGCCAGCTCTGAGGGGGGCAGGGGCTACACCTTC. Translated, it gives CASSEGGRGYTF.

The chain links TRBV5-1 to TRBJ2-2; 7 bases are a match to TRBD1. The trim removed 4 bases at V and 3 bases at J, leaving 6 bases unmatched. The CDR3 is made up of 15 amino acids. CDR1 and CDR2 (germline): SGHRS, YFSETQ. CDR3 coding DNA: TGCGCCAGCAGCGACCGACAGGGATACACCGGGGAGCTGTTTTTT. Its protein is CASSDRQGYTGELFF.

The rearrangement links TRBV11-2 to TRBJ1-3; possible D gene TRBD1, 6 bases. Germline V lookup: CDR1 SGHAT, CDR2 FQNNGV. CDR3 size: 12 residues. Trimming pared 5 bases from V and 10 bases from J, leaving 12 bases between. CDR3 nucleotides: TGTGCCAGCAGCACACAGGGTAAAACCATATATTTT. Amino acid sequence: CASSTQGKTIYF.

For the CDR3, the DNA is TGCGCCAGCAGCCCCCAGACAGGGGGCAGAGATACTGAAGCTTTCTTT. Its protein product is CASSPQTGGRDTEAFF. The chain links TRBV5-1 to TRBJ1-1; 10 bases map to TRBD1. This CDR3 is built from 16 residues. Germline V gene lookup returns CDR1 SGHRS and CDR2 YFSETQ. V lost 4 bases and J lost 5; bases outside the gene matches: 11. The whole variable domain, remainder taken from reference TRBV5-1 and TRBJ1-1, is KAGVTQTPRYLIKTRGQQVTLSCSPISGHRSVSWYQQTPGQGLQFLFEYFSETQRNKGNFPGRFSGRQFSNSRSEMNVSTLELGDSALYLCASSPQTGGRDTEAFFGQGTRLTVV.

This clone was counted once. The chain combines TRBV6-5 with TRBJ2-2; no firm D call. The CDR3 has 12 amino acids. The V and J ends lost 4 bases and 6 bases respectively, with 6 bases between them. Germline CDR1 and CDR2: MNHEY and SVGAGI. The chain's CDR3 is CASSFPSGELFF. The CDR3 region has the DNA TGTGCCAGCAGTTTCCCGTCCGGGGAGCTGTTTTTT.

The J gene is TRBJ2-7, the V gene TRBV15, with 9 nucleotides matching TRBD2. Germline CDR1 is LNHNV and CDR2 is YYDKDF (reference sequence). The trim removed 3 bases at V and 1 base at J, leaving 7 bases unmatched. CDR3 length equals 16 residues. CDR3 loop: CATSRSKGLASYEQYF. The DNA for the CDR3 is TGTGCCACCAGCAGGAGTAAGGGACTAGCTTCCTACGAGCAGTACTTC.

This clone was seen just once. V and J are TRBV10-1 and TRBJ1-4; D is unresolved. The V and J ends lost 0 bases and 0 bases respectively, with 11 bases between them. The CDR3 consists of 17 residues. The germline V gene encodes CDR1 WNHNN and CDR2 SYGVQD (reference sequence). The CDR3 here is CASSESRHVATNEKLFF. CDR3 sequence (DNA): TGCGCCAGCAGTGAGTCGAGGCATGTTGCAACTAATGAAAAACTGTTTTTT.

This clone was seen only a few times. This rearrangement joins TRBV7-3 to TRBJ1-2; D may be TRBD1 (6 bases). This CDR3 spans 15 amino acids. Germline lookup yields CDR1 SGHTA and CDR2 FQGTGA. Between the trimmed V and J ends, which lost 2 bases and 4 bases, there was a span of 14 bases. The CDR3 nucleotides are TGTGCCAGCAGCTTAGAGAAGGGGGGAAGCTATGGCTACACCTTC. Amino acid sequence: CASSLEKGGSYGYTF. Full variable domain (remainder filled in from reference TRBV7-3 and TRBJ1-2): GAGVSQTPSNKVTEKGKYVELRCDPISGHTALYWYRQSLGQGPEFLIYFQGTGAADDSGLPNDRFFAVRPEGSVSTLKIQRTERGDSAVYLCASSLEKGGSYGYTFGSGTRLTVV.

The V call is TRBV5-1, the J call TRBJ2-7; 7 bases align to TRBD1. This CDR3 has 14 residues. CDR1 SGHRS and CDR2 YFSETQ come from the germline V gene. The V and J ends lost 3 bases and 2 bases, in that order; junction bases with no gene match: 5. In nucleotides, the CDR3 is TGCGCCAGCAGCTCCGGACAGGCGCCCTACGAGCAGTACTTC. It codes for CASSSGQAPYEQYF.

J is TRBJ1-2 and V is TRBV6-5, with no clear D. The ends were cut back, 6 bases at V and 2 bases at J, with 7 bases in the middle. The CDR3 covers 12 residues. Per the germline V gene, CDR1 is MNHEY and CDR2 is SVGAGI. This CDR3 is CASSRSNYGYTF. CDR3 bases: TGTGCCAGCAGCCGTAGCAACTATGGCTACACCTTC.

This clone has only a few counts. This chain joins TRBV5-1 and TRBJ2-5; D is unclear. There are 18 residues in the CDR3. V was trimmed by 4 bases and J by 2 bases, leaving 24 bases between them. Germline CDR1 is SGHRS and CDR2 is YFSETQ. DNA for the CDR3: TGCGCCAGCAGCCCTGGTTTGGGCTTCGGTGGTTGGCAAGAGACCCAGTACTTC. As protein: CASSPGLGFGGWQETQYF.

The V gene is TRBV9, the J gene TRBJ2-1; 9 nucleotides line up with TRBD2. The V and J ends lost 7 bases and 8 bases, in that order; junction bases with no gene match: 16. CDR1 and CDR2 (germline): SGDLS, YYNGEE. This CDR3 region has 16 residues. As DNA, the CDR3 is TGTGCCAGCGACGTGGGCGGGAGGGCCGGTCGCGATGAGCAGTTCTTC. Its protein product is CASDVGGRAGRDEQFF.

This clone has more than one count but fewer than ten. DNA for the CDR3: TGTGCCAGCAGCCTAACCAGGGGCATTAACTATGGCTACACCTTC. The encoded protein is CASSLTRGINYGYTF. The chain combines TRBV7-2 with TRBJ1-2; a possible D gene is TRBD1 (6 bases). Between the trimmed V and J ends, which lost 5 bases and 1 base, there was a span of 14 bases. This CDR3 spans 15 amino acids. Germline values: CDR1 SGHTA, CDR2 FQGNSA. Supplemented by reference TRBV7-2 and TRBJ1-2, the full variable domain reads GAGVSQSPSNKVTEKGKDVELRCDPISGHTALYWYRQSLGQGLEFLIYFQGNSAPDKSGLPSDRFSAERTGGSVSTLTIQRTQQEDSAVYLCASSLTRGINYGYTFGSGTRLTVV.

This clone was observed once. The chain's CDR3 is CASSLKDTEAFF. The CDR3 DNA follows: TGCGCCAGCAGCTTAAAGGACACTGAAGCTTTCTTT. The chain carries TRBV5-1 and TRBJ1-1; D unclear. CDR1 is SGHRS and CDR2 is YFSETQ in the germline V gene. CDR3 length: 12 amino acids. Between the trimmed V and J ends, which lost 2 bases and 3 bases, there was a span of 5 bases.

The CDR3 region is CAARTGTSGTRTYEQYF. CDR3 sequence (DNA): TGTGCCGCGCGAACGGGGACTAGCGGGACTAGAACCTACGAGCAGTACTTC. This chain links TRBV10-3 with TRBJ2-7, with 13 nucleotides matching TRBD2. Trimming at V came to 11 bases and at J to 2 bases, leaving 15 bases not matched to a gene. This CDR3 spans 17 amino acids. The germline V gene encodes CDR1 ENHRY and CDR2 SYGVKD.

This sequence joins TRBV10-3 and TRBJ1-2, with 9 bases fitting TRBD1. Germline trimming cut 6 bases from V and 5 bases from J; bases unmatched to any gene: 4. Germline V gene lookup returns CDR1 ENHRY and CDR2 SYGVKD. The CDR3 loop spans 13 amino acids. CDR3: CAISVGTGYGYTF. The CDR3 DNA sequence: TGTGCCATCAGCGTGGGGACAGGGTATGGCTACACCTTC.

The rearrangement links TRBV4-1 to TRBJ2-7; either TRBD1 or TRBD2 may supply D (5 bases each). The CDR3 spans 17 residues. The germline gives CDR1 MGHRA, CDR2 YSYEKL. V was cut by 0 bases and J by 4 bases, with 19 bases left in between. The CDR3, as DNA: TGCGCCAGCAGCCAAGAGGGGGTACCAATCTACCGGTACGAGCAGTACTTC. It codes for CASSQEGVPIYRYEQYF.

The chain is built from TRBV11-3 and TRBJ2-5; D gene uncertain. Between the trimmed V and J ends, which lost 5 bases and 2 bases, there was a span of 9 bases. CDR1 SGHNT and CDR2 YENEEA come from the germline V gene. The length of the CDR3 is 13 residues. CDR3 nucleotide sequence: TGTGCCAGCAGCCCAACCCCTCAAGAGACCCAGTACTTC. Protein: CASSPTPQETQYF.

The chain is built from TRBV18 and TRBJ2-5; TRBD2 aligns across 8 bases. Unmatched junction bases numbered 9, after V lost 1 base and J lost 5 bases. Germline V gives CDR1 KGHSH, CDR2 LQKENI. The CDR3 consists of 16 residues. CDR3 protein: CASSPLGAGAGETQYF. The CDR3 DNA follows: TGTGCCAGCTCACCACTGGGAGCGGGGGCCGGGGAGACCCAGTACTTC.